This T cell receptor (beta chain) was retrieved from a study of blood T cell repertoires in COVID-19. Sequencing was performed with immunoSEQ multiplex PCR; in TCRdb, only in-frame clones are kept and a portion is missing. The data show over 300,000 clones, around 89% seen once. Sequencing was done on a sample of peripheral blood. This TCR derives from a man aged 18 to 29 with active or convalescent COVID-19.

The CDR3 is CASTPGDLAGGYEQFF. The CDR3, as DNA: TGTGCCAGCACCCCGGGAGATCTAGCGGGAGGGTATGAGCAGTTCTTC. The genes are TRBV6-2 or TRBV6-3 and TRBJ2-1, with 12 positions matching TRBD2. Germline V gene data show CDR1 as MNHEY and CDR2 as SVGEGT. CDR3 size: 16 residues. J gave up 8 bases and V 7 bases, and 12 bases lay outside the gene matches.